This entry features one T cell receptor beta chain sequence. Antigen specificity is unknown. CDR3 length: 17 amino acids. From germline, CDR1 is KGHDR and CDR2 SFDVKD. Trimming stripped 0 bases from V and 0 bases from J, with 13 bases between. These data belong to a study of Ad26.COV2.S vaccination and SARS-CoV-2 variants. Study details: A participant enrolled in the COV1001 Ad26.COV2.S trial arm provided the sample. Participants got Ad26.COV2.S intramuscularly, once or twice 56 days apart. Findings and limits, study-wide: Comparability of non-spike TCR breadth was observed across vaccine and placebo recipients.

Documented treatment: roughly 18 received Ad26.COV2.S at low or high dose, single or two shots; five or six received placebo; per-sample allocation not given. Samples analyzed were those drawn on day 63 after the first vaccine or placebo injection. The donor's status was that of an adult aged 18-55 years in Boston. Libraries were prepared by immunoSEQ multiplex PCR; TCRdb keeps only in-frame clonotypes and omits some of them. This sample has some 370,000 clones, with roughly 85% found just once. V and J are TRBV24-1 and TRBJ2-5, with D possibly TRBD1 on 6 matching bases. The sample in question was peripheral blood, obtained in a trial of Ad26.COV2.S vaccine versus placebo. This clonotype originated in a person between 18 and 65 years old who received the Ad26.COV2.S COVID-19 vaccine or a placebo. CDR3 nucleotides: TGTGCCACCAGTGATTTGAAGCAGGGGACATACCAAGAGACCCAGTACTTC. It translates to CATSDLKQGTYQETQYF.